These 27 T cell receptor beta chains were sequenced from one sample in a study of cytomegalovirus exposure and HLA in healthy donors. PCR involved 60 Vbeta and 13 Jbeta primers. Data came from immunoSEQ multiplex PCR; TCRdb stores just in-frame clones and leaves some out. The table has about 82,000 clones, around 77% seen once. The sample was PBMCs. These receptors were collected from a man aged 45-65 years in good health and CMV-seronegative.

This sequence joins TRBV28 and TRBJ1-1; no reliable D call. This CDR3 region has 17 residues. Germline assignment: CDR1 MDHEN and CDR2 SYDVKM. Between the trimmed V and J ends, which lost 8 bases and 3 bases, there was a span of 25 bases. CDR3 region: CASRRTVLHPIHTEAFF. The CDR3, as DNA: TGTGCCAGCCGGCGGACTGTTCTCCATCCCATTCACACTGAAGCTTTCTTT.

This clone occurred once. V and J are TRBV7-9 and TRBJ2-7, with D perhaps TRBD1 (5 bases). V lost 1 base and J lost 3, with 13 bases in between. Germline V gives CDR1 SEHNR, CDR2 FQNEAQ (reference sequence). The CDR3 is 15 amino acids. DNA of the CDR3: TGTGCCAGCAGCTTAGGGGATCAGGGAAGCTACGAGCAGTACTTC. Its protein is CASSLGDQGSYEQYF.

This clone was picked up a small number of times. The chain links TRBV4-3 to TRBJ2-1; 9 nucleotides match TRBD2. The V segment lost 0 bases and the J segment 9 bases; nucleotides outside the gene matches: 9. CDR1 LGHNA and CDR2 YSLEER come from the germline V gene. This CDR3 is 16 amino acids long. CDR3: CASSQDQRGGASEQFF. CDR3 sequence (DNA): TGCGCCAGCAGCCAAGACCAGCGCGGGGGGGCCAGTGAGCAGTTCTTC.

The chain carries TRBV7-6 and TRBJ2-7, with D maybe TRBD2 (6 bases). V lost 2 bases, J lost 6 bases, and 17 bases lay in between. There are 15 residues in the CDR3. CDR1 SGHVS and CDR2 FNYEAQ come from the germline V gene. CDR3 protein: CASSLSPVQGGEQYF. The CDR3 DNA reads TGTGCCAGCAGCTTATCTCCAGTGCAGGGAGGCGAGCAGTACTTC.

The count of this clone is one. This chain links TRBV10-3 with TRBJ1-6, with 10 positions matching TRBD1. J was trimmed by 7 bases and V by 10 bases; bases with no gene match: 7. The CDR3 length is 14 residues. Germline-derived CDR1 and CDR2 are ENHRY and SYGVKD. As DNA, the CDR3 is TGTGCCACCTGGACAGGGGGAGGAAATTCACCCCTCCACTTT. It is translated as CATWTGGGNSPLHF.

This clone appeared a single time. The CDR3 protein is CASSEAGSTGYGYTF. The DNA for the CDR3 is TGTGCCAGCAGTGAAGCTGGCTCGACGGGCTATGGCTACACCTTC. V and J are TRBV6-1 and TRBJ1-2, with D uncertain. From germline, CDR1 is MNHNS and CDR2 SASEGT. Trimming took off 0 bases at V and 4 bases at J, with 12 bases between the two ends. The CDR3 length is 15 residues.

The chain couples TRBV5-1 to TRBJ2-1; D possibly corresponds to TRBD1 (5 bases). This CDR3 region has 11 residues. The V gene lost 7 bases and the J gene lost 6 bases, with 8 bases spanning the gap. Germline-derived CDR1 and CDR2 are SGHRS and YFSETQ. The DNA for the CDR3 is TGCGCCAGCGGGGCGGCCAATGAGCAGTTCTTC. It is translated as CASGAANEQFF.

This clone showed up just once. The chain joins TRBV6-1 to TRBJ2-1; weak D call: TRBD2 (5 bases). Germline CDR1 MNHNS, CDR2 SASEGT. The CDR3 extends over 15 amino acids. The V end lost 4 bases, the J end lost 0 bases, and 10 bases lay between the germline ends. DNA of the CDR3: TGTGCCAGCAGTGTTGGCCTAGCCTCCTACAATGAGCAGTTCTTC. Residues: CASSVGLASYNEQFF.

V gene TRBV9 combines with J gene TRBJ2-1, with D unresolved. Germline-derived CDR1 and CDR2 are SGDLS and YYNGEE. The CDR3 runs 15 residues. V was clipped by 0 bases and J by 0 bases, with 7 bases between them. The CDR3 region has the DNA TGTGCCAGCAGCGTAGACAGTTACTCCTACAATGAGCAGTTCTTC. Amino acid sequence: CASSVDSYSYNEQFF.

DNA of the CDR3: TGTGCCAGCAGCCGGGACAGGATCCCTAATGAAAAACTGTTTTTT. Translated: CASSRDRIPNEKLFF. The chain has TRBV6-1 and TRBJ1-4; the match to TRBD1 covers 8 bases. The junction had 6 bases not matched to a gene; V was cut back by 6 bases and J by 3 bases. This CDR3 spans 15 amino acids. The V gene's germline CDR1 is MNHNS and CDR2 SASEGT.

The chain couples TRBV7-2 to TRBJ2-3; D possibly corresponds to TRBD2 (5 bases). Trimming stripped 5 bases from V and 9 bases from J, with 24 bases between. CDR1 and CDR2 from the germline V gene are SGHTA and FQGNSA. The CDR3 has 16 amino acids. CDR3 loop: CASSPSHGVGPPTQYF. CDR3 nucleotides: TGTGCCAGCAGCCCTAGTCACGGGGTTGGACCCCCCACGCAGTATTTT.

The rearrangement links TRBV6-5 to TRBJ2-2; no clear D gene. The CDR3 runs 12 residues. Germline CDR1 is MNHEY and CDR2 is SVGAGI. Between the trimmed V and J ends, which lost 4 bases and 5 bases, there was a span of 5 bases. CDR3 amino acids: CASSLLTGELFF. CDR3 DNA sequence: TGTGCCAGCAGTTTATTAACCGGGGAGCTGTTTTTT.

The gene calls are TRBV6-1 and TRBJ2-5; no firm D call. Germline V gene sequence: CDR1 MNHNS, CDR2 SASEGT. The CDR3 covers 12 residues. V lost 0 bases and J lost 5, with 4 bases in between. DNA for the CDR3: TGTGCCAGCAGTGAAGCCTCGGAGACCCAGTACTTC. It encodes CASSEASETQYF.

The chain uses TRBV5-1 and TRBJ1-6; the D gene is possibly TRBD1 (5 bases). The CDR3 covers 16 residues. Germline V gene data show CDR1 as SGHRS and CDR2 as YFSETQ. The V and J ends lost 0 bases and 13 bases respectively, with 20 bases between them. The CDR3 DNA is TGCGCCAGCAGCTTGGAGTTCGACAGCCCGTCTTCGCCCCTCCACTTT. It codes for CASSLEFDSPSSPLHF.

This clone was seen just once. The J gene is TRBJ2-4, the V gene TRBV7-8; tentatively, D is TRBD2 (7 bases). Germline V gene data show CDR1 as SGHVS and CDR2 as FQNEAQ. V shed 7 bases and J shed 3 bases, with 19 bases lying between them. The CDR3 extends over 16 amino acids. The DNA for the CDR3 is TGTGCCAGCAAGCTGGAAGGGGGGGATGACAAAAACATTCAGTACTTC. The encoded protein is CASKLEGGDDKNIQYF.

This chain uses TRBV18 with TRBJ2-2; 7 nucleotides align to TRBD2. The germline CDR1 and CDR2 sequences are KGHSH and LQKENI. The CDR3 sequence is 14 residues long. After removal of 7 bases from V and 7 bases from J, the junction contained 9 bases not matched to a gene. The CDR3 is CASFRNSGDGELFF. CDR3 nucleotides: TGTGCCAGCTTCCGGAACAGCGGGGACGGGGAGCTGTTTTTT.

This clone showed up just once. The V call is TRBV12-5, the J call TRBJ1-5; no reliable D call. The CDR3 spans 15 residues. The germline V and J ends were trimmed by 0 bases and 7 bases, with 13 bases remaining between them. Germline values: CDR1 LGHNT, CDR2 FRNRAP. The CDR3 DNA sequence: TGTGCTAGTGGTTTGGTAAGCGGCCGGGAACAGCCCCAGCATTTT. Amino acids: CASGLVSGREQPQHF.

The chain employs TRBV30 and TRBJ1-5; tentative D call: TRBD1 (5 bases). The CDR3 runs 14 residues. The ends were cut back, 1 base at V and 7 bases at J, with 14 bases in the middle. Per the germline V gene, CDR1 is GTSNPN and CDR2 is SVGIG (reference sequence). This CDR3 reads CAWSGGSGGQPQHF. For the CDR3, the DNA is TGTGCCTGGAGTGGGGGGTCGGGAGGGCAGCCCCAGCATTTT.

The V gene is TRBV5-1, the J gene TRBJ2-2, with 7 bases matching TRBD1. V lost 3 bases and J lost 0; bases outside the gene matches: 11. The CDR3 is 18 amino acids. CDR1 is SGHRS, CDR2 YFSETQ, per germline. This CDR3 reads CASSSHMTGPTNTGELFF. The CDR3 DNA reads as TGCGCCAGCAGCTCTCACATGACAGGGCCGACGAACACCGGGGAGCTGTTTTTT.

The chain couples TRBV28 to TRBJ2-3; 9 bases match TRBD2. The CDR3 has 17 amino acids. The V segment lost 4 bases and the J segment 0 bases; nucleotides outside the gene matches: 8. CDR1 and CDR2 from the germline V gene are MDHEN and SYDVKM. As DNA, the CDR3 is TGTGCCAGCAGTTCCCCCCCCACTAGCGGGAGCACAGATACGCAGTATTTT. Protein product: CASSSPPTSGSTDTQYF. Looking up the rest from reference TRBV28 and TRBJ2-3 gives the full variable domain: DVKVTQSSRYLVKRTGEKVFLECVQDMDHENMFWYRQDPGLGLRLIYFSYDVKMKEKGDIPEGYSVSREKKERFSLILESASTNQTSMYLCASSSPPTSGSTDTQYFGPGTRLTVL.

CDR3 in amino acids: CASKTSSARASGELFF. As DNA, the CDR3 is TGTGCCAGTAAAACCAGTTCGGCCAGGGCGAGCGGGGAGCTGTTTTTT. The rearrangement joins TRBV19 to TRBJ2-2; weak D call: TRBD1 (5 bases). This CDR3 spans 16 amino acids. Germline CDR1 LNHDA, CDR2 SQIVND (reference sequence). V lost 7 bases and J lost 7, with 22 bases in between.

This sequence joins TRBV25-1 and TRBJ2-7; TRBD1 aligns across 9 bases. V shed 4 bases, J shed 1 base, and the junction held 11 bases outside the gene matches. Germline V gene data show CDR1 as MGHDK and CDR2 as SYGVNS. The CDR3 is made up of 17 amino acids. The CDR3 reads CASSVTGGKKVSYEQYF. DNA for the CDR3: TGTGCCAGCAGTGTAACAGGGGGCAAGAAAGTTTCCTACGAGCAGTACTTC.

A remark on this clone: This specimen includes other DNA sequences encoding the same CDR3. The chain carries TRBV19 and TRBJ1-5, with D maybe TRBD1 (5 bases). The CDR3 is 12 amino acids. CDR1 and CDR2 (germline): LNHDA, SQIVND (reference sequence). V was cut by 1 base and J by 9 bases, with 7 bases left in between. This CDR3 is CASSIVQGPQHF. CDR3 DNA: TGTGCCAGTAGTATAGTTCAGGGGCCCCAGCATTTT.

This clone was counted only a few times. The rearrangement uses TRBV6-5 and TRBJ1-6; unclear D gene. V was cut by 5 bases and J by 9 bases, with 8 bases left in between. This CDR3 has 12 residues. CDR1 MNHEY and CDR2 SVGAGI come from the germline V gene. This chain's CDR3 is CASSPPGSPLHF. In DNA form, the CDR3 reads TGTGCCAGCAGTCCTCCCGGTTCACCCCTCCACTTT.

The chain uses TRBV9 and TRBJ2-3, with TRBD2 identical over 7 bases. In germline, CDR1 is SGDLS, CDR2 YYNGEE. Unmatched junction bases numbered 4, after V lost 2 bases and J lost 4 bases. The CDR3 has 14 residues. This CDR3 reads CASSVGGSPDTQYF. The CDR3 DNA reads TGTGCCAGCAGCGTCGGGGGGTCGCCAGATACGCAGTATTTT.

The chain combines TRBV7-2 with TRBJ2-3, with 9 bases lining up with TRBD2. V shed 5 bases, J shed 7 bases, and the junction held 16 bases outside the gene matches. This CDR3 contains 17 residues. Per the germline V gene, CDR1 is SGHTA and CDR2 is FQGNSA. In DNA, the CDR3 is TGTGCCAGCAGCCTTATTCCGAGCGGGGGGCCGGGGTATACGCAGTATTTT. Amino acids: CASSLIPSGGPGYTQYF.

This clone was seen a few times. The chain is built from TRBV10-2 and TRBJ1-1, with D perhaps matching TRBD1 (6 bases). The V gene lost 8 bases and the J gene lost 11 bases, with 18 bases spanning the gap. The germline CDR1 and CDR2 sequences are WSHSY and SAAADI. The CDR3 is 12 amino acids. CDR3 in DNA: TGCGCCAGCCAAAAAACAGGGTGGTTTGCTTTCTTT. This encodes CASQKTGWFAFF.